The entry below describes one T cell receptor (beta chain). Its antigen is unidentified. The ends were cut back, 0 bases at V and 3 bases at J, with 10 bases in the middle. The CDR3 is 15 amino acids. CDR1 and CDR2 (germline): SGDLS, YYNGEE. TCRdb keeps only in-frame clones here, not all; method: immunoSEQ multiplex PCR. This sample yields fewer than 150,000 clones, of which 85% to 90% are seen a single time; roughly 0.65% belongs to the top ten. Time point in this sample: week 11, during vaccination. In the vaccine, a single dose held 300 ug of the mutant IDH1 20-mer peptide, along with topical imiquimod. The data originate from a study of a mutant IDH1 vaccine in newly diagnosed glioma. About the study: Patients received vaccination from 4-6 weeks after radiotherapy alone, or with temozolomide cycles. Study results and caveats: Seemingly, top peripheral T cell clonotype changes bore no relation to pseudoprogression. Immune responses induced by the vaccine were seen in 80% to 95% of patients, spanning multiple MHC alleles.

The source material was PBMCs, sampled from a glioma patient whose treatment included an IDH1 peptide vaccine. This TCR derives from a woman between 50 and 59 years old with glioma. The chain links TRBV9 to TRBJ2-1; unclear D gene. CDR3 coding DNA: TGTGCCAGCAGCGTAGGAGTAAATGGCTACAATGAGCAGTTCTTC. This gives the protein CASSVGVNGYNEQFF.